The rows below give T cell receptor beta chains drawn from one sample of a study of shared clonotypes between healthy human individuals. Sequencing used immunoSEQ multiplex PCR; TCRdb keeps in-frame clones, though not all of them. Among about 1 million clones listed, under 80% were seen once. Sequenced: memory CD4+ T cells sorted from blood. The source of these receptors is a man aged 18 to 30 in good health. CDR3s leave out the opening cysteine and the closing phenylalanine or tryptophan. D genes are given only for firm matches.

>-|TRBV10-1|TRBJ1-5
ASSEGPDQPQH
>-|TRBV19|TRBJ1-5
ASSDISLRDRPQH
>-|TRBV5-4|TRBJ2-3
ASSLGMYGTDTQY
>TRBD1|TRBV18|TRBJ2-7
ASSSGQGNYEQY
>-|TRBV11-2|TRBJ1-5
ASSRGSLSNQPQH
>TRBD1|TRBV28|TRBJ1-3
ASSLTGGESGNTIY
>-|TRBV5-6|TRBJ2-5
ASSLVRGIETQY
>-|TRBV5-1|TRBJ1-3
ASSLEPAGGSSGNTIY
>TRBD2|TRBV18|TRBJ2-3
ASSIIAGESTDTQY
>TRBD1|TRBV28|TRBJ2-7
ASSLPDRVDEQY
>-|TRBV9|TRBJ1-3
ASSVGGGGAGLSGNTIY
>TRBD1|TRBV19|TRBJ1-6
AAGASGTGFRSPLH
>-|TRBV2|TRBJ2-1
ASSERRNDNEQF
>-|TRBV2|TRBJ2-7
ASRSTSSYEQY
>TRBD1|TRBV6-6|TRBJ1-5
ASSLQGASQPQH
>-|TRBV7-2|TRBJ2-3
ASGPNTQY
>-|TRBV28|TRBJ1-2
ASSLAGFYGYT
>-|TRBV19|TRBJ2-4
ASRLTKNIQY
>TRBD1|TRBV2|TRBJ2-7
ASSRLDRVGEQY